This T cell receptor (beta chain) was recovered during a study of blood T cell repertoires in COVID-19. The data were produced by immunoSEQ multiplex PCR, yet TCRdb's version contains in-frame clones alone and is incomplete. The sample carries 150,000 to 200,000 clones, 76% recorded once. The CDR3 is 19 residues long. Trimming stripped 2 bases from V and 4 bases from J, with 26 bases between. CDR1 is KGHSH and CDR2 is LQKENI in the germline V gene. Sequenced input: PBMCs or T cells enriched from blood (not recorded which). The receptor's source is a woman in her forties or fifties with acute COVID-19. V usage is TRBV18 and J usage is TRBJ1-1; D gene ambiguous. The CDR3 loop reads CASSPFELAGAKIGTEAFF. In DNA, the CDR3 is TGTGCCAGCTCACCATTTGAATTGGCGGGCGCGAAGATTGGCACTGAAGCTTTCTTT.